This T cell receptor (beta chain) was recorded in a study of cytomegalovirus exposure and HLA in healthy donors. The trim removed 4 bases at V and 3 bases at J, leaving 2 bases unmatched. CDR1 is MNHEY, CDR2 SVGAGI, per germline. The CDR3 is 13 amino acids. Notes on this clone: Its specificity is unknown.

Study outcomes and limitations: A missense variant in DCLRE1C was later tied to TCR beta V- and J-gene trimming. Associated with cytomegalovirus, according to the listing, were 150 to 200 TCR beta chains. Per a prior analysis, the majority of TCR beta V segments were productive roughly 87% or roughly 30% of the time.

With 60 Vbeta and 13 Jbeta primers, the PCR was carried out. Using immunoSEQ multiplex PCR, the repertoire was profiled, and TCRdb retains in-frame clones only, with some absent. The sample has 150,000 to 200,000 clones; roughly 80% are singletons. The clonotype was recovered from a woman aged 45-59 years in good health and CMV-seropositive. V is TRBV6-5 and J is TRBJ2-7; TRBD2 agrees at 8 bases. Sequencing was carried out using PBMCs. CDR3 coding DNA: TGTGCCAGCAGTTCGGCGGGAGGCTACGAGCAGTACTTC. Protein sequence: CASSSAGGYEQYF.